The 21 T cell receptor beta chains in this list originate from one sample, sequenced in a study of T-cell memory formation after mild COVID-19. TCRdb recomputed calls from the 5' RACE reads with MiXCR, one row per CDR3 protein. The table includes under 200,000 distinct CDR3 sequences, roughly 30% detected once. The sequencing sample was made of PBMCs or a T cell subset sorted from them (not recorded which). These receptors all come from an adult woman who had mild COVID-19 (a few samples of this study predate the infection). Cell type and time point are not known.

This clonotype was recorded only once. V gene TRBV18 combines with J gene TRBJ2-3; D possibly uses TRBD1 or TRBD2 (6 bases each). Per germline, CDR1 KGHSH and CDR2 LQKENI. Trimming took off 5 bases at V and 6 bases at J, with 24 bases between the two ends. The CDR3 has 17 residues. Written as DNA, the CDR3 is TGTGCCAGCTCAGAGCCCTTAGGGGGGCCTCTGTCGGATACGCAGTATTTT. Protein product: CASSEPLGGPLSDTQYF.

Ten or more counts support this clonotype. CDR3 in DNA: TGCGCCAGCAGCTTGTTTGGGGAATCCGGGGAGCTGTTTTTT. Translated, it gives CASSLFGESGELFF. The chain links TRBV5-1 to TRBJ2-2; D is unresolved. The germline V gene encodes CDR1 SGHRS and CDR2 YFSETQ. The V end was cut by 1 base, the J end by 6 bases, with 10 bases between. The CDR3 length is 14 residues.

This clonotype was detected a few times. J is TRBJ2-3 and V is TRBV7-6; no clear D gene. V was shortened by 4 bases and J by 2 bases, with 7 bases between the two germline ends. The germline V gene encodes CDR1 SGHVS and CDR2 FNYEAQ. The CDR3 runs 13 residues. This chain's CDR3 is CASSWGDTDTQYF. In DNA form, the CDR3 reads TGTGCCAGCAGCTGGGGTGACACAGATACGCAGTATTTT.

CDR3: CASSRVERETQYF. In DNA form, the CDR3 reads TGTGCCAGTTCCAGGGTTGAAAGAGAGACCCAGTACTTC. The chain links TRBV12-3 or TRBV12-4 to TRBJ2-5; tentative D call: TRBD1 (5 bases). There are 13 residues in the CDR3. V lost 9 bases and J 4 bases, leaving 15 bases between the germline ends.

This clonotype has just a few counts. CDR3 DNA: TGTGCCAGCAGCCAAGATAATCGGCGGGAGGATGCGACCTACGAGCAGTACTTC. Its protein product is CASSQDNRREDATYEQYF. The genes are TRBV14 and TRBJ2-7, with 8 nucleotides matching TRBD2. Germline CDR1 is SGHDN and CDR2 is FVKESK. After removal of 0 bases from V and 2 bases from J, the junction contained 12 bases not matched to a gene. This CDR3 is 18 amino acids long.

This clonotype has more than one count but fewer than ten. This sequence joins TRBV10-3 and TRBJ2-7; TRBD2 matches at 7 bases. The CDR3 covers 14 residues. The V segment lost 7 bases and the J segment 3 bases; nucleotides outside the gene matches: 9. Germline values: CDR1 ENHRY, CDR2 SYGVKD. CDR3: CAITRGEGDYEQYF. DNA of the CDR3: TGTGCCATCACTCGAGGGGAGGGCGACTACGAGCAGTACTTC.

The gene calls are TRBV4-3 and TRBJ2-2, with D perhaps being TRBD1 or TRBD2 (5 bases each). V lost 1 base and J lost 6, with 12 bases in between. The CDR3 is made up of 15 amino acids. CDR1 is LGHNA, CDR2 YSLEER, per germline. This CDR3 reads CASSQAGTPPGELFF. DNA of the CDR3: TGCGCCAGCAGCCAAGCGGGGACCCCTCCCGGGGAGCTGTTTTTT.

J is TRBJ1-1 and V is TRBV24-1; maybe TRBD1 (5 bases). The CDR3 totals 14 residues. V lost 8 bases, J lost 4 bases, and 16 bases lay in between. The germline V gene encodes CDR1 KGHDR and CDR2 SFDVKD. CDR3 amino acids: CATTTAGGGTEAFF. In nucleotides, the CDR3 is TGTGCCACCACCACCGCCGGGGGAGGCACTGAAGCTTTCTTT.

This clonotype was picked up one time. This chain connects TRBV7-9 to TRBJ2-1; D unresolved. Trimming left V 4 bases short and J 10 bases short, with 14 bases between. The germline V gene has CDR1 SEHNR and CDR2 FQNEAQ (reference sequence). This CDR3 is built from 13 residues. CDR3 sequence reads: CASSSNRPGEQFF. CDR3 coding DNA: TGTGCCAGCAGCTCAAATCGCCCTGGCGAGCAGTTCTTC.

The genes are TRBV10-3 and TRBJ2-7; weak D call: TRBD2 (6 bases). The CDR3 is 13 amino acids. The ends were cut back, 8 bases at V and 5 bases at J, with 16 bases in the middle. Germline-derived CDR1 and CDR2 are ENHRY and SYGVKD. CDR3 nucleotides: TGTGCCATCGCGCGGGGTCAGTTTCACGAGCAGTACTTC. It is translated as CAIARGQFHEQYF.

This clonotype has more than one count but fewer than ten. The chain employs TRBV12-3 or TRBV12-4 and TRBJ2-7; TRBD2 agrees at 9 bases. J lost 4 bases, V lost 2 bases, and 6 bases had no gene match. The CDR3 covers 15 residues. The CDR3 bases are TGTGCCAGCAGTTTATTTGCCGCGGGGGGGTACGAGCAGTACTTC. Amino acid sequence: CASSLFAAGGYEQYF.

V gene TRBV27 combines with J gene TRBJ1-2; D unresolved. This CDR3 region has 12 residues. Trimming left V 5 bases short and J 5 bases short, with 9 bases between. Germline values: CDR1 MNHEY, CDR2 SMNVEV (reference sequence). CDR3 region: CASSPLGYGYTF. In DNA, the CDR3 is TGTGCCAGCAGTCCTCTAGGTTATGGCTACACCTTC.

The V and J genes are TRBV4-1 and TRBJ2-1; TRBD1 agrees at 9 bases. CDR1 MGHRA and CDR2 YSYEKL come from the germline V gene. CDR3 length: 16 residues. V lost 3 bases, J lost 9 bases, and 12 bases stayed unmatched. CDR3: CASSQGYTGQGSEQFF. CDR3 in DNA: TGCGCCAGCAGCCAGGGCTATACTGGACAGGGGAGTGAGCAGTTCTTC.

This sequence joins TRBV29-1 and TRBJ2-2; 8 bases are shared with TRBD2. Trimming took 4 bases from V and 1 from J; bases not matched to a gene: 5. The CDR3 has 15 amino acids. The V gene's germline CDR1 is SQVTM and CDR2 ANQGSEA. CDR3 residues: CSVGGSGENTGELFF. The CDR3 coding sequence is TGCAGCGTTGGGGGTAGCGGGGAGAACACCGGGGAGCTGTTTTTT.

The rearrangement uses TRBV20-1 and TRBJ1-2, with 8 bases identical to TRBD1. The CDR3 loop spans 13 amino acids. The J segment lost 2 bases and the V segment lost 6 bases, leaving 5 bases of the junction unmatched. The germline V gene encodes CDR1 DFQATT and CDR2 SNEGSKA (reference sequence). The CDR3: CSASDRANYGYTF. As DNA, the CDR3 is TGCAGTGCCTCGGACAGGGCCAACTATGGCTACACCTTC.

This clonotype was recorded a few times. This sequence joins TRBV29-1 and TRBJ2-2, with D unclear. The ends were cut back, 7 bases at V and 0 bases at J, with 9 bases in the middle. This CDR3 has 13 amino acids. In germline, CDR1 is SQVTM, CDR2 ANQGSEA. Written as DNA, the CDR3 is TGCAGCGCTGGTACTGCGAACACCGGGGAGCTGTTTTTT. It encodes CSAGTANTGELFF.

This clonotype was detected a few times. V and J are TRBV3-1 and TRBJ2-2; 8 positions match TRBD2. Germline trimming cut 6 bases from V and 7 bases from J; bases unmatched to any gene: 7. The CDR3 consists of 14 residues. Germline V gives CDR1 LGHDT, CDR2 YNNKEL (reference sequence). CDR3: CASSPGGQSGELFF. CDR3 in DNA: TGTGCCAGCAGTCCGGGGGGGCAGAGCGGGGAGCTGTTTTTT. Based on the CDR3 plus reference TRBV3-1 and TRBJ2-2, the full variable domain is DTAVSQTPKYLVTQMGNDKSIKCEQNLGHDTMYWYKQDSKKFLKIMFSYNNKELIINETVPNRFSPKSPDKAHLNLHINSLELGDSAVYFCASSPGGQSGELFFGEGSRLTVL.

The J gene is TRBJ2-7, the V gene TRBV15; a possible D gene is TRBD1 (6 bases). CDR1 LNHNV and CDR2 YYDKDF come from the germline V gene (reference sequence). The CDR3 totals 18 residues. Trimming removed 2 bases from V and 0 bases from J, with 20 bases in between. As DNA, the CDR3 is TGTGCCACCAGCAGAAAATTTACAGGGTTGGTAGTCTCCTACGAGCAGTACTTC. It codes for CATSRKFTGLVVSYEQYF.

The V gene is TRBV7-2, the J gene TRBJ2-4; a weak D match, TRBD1 (5 bases). Germline CDR1 and CDR2: SGHTA and FQGNSA. This CDR3 has 14 amino acids. V was pared by 2 bases and J by 3 bases, with 8 bases between. The CDR3 coding sequence is TGTGCCAGCAGCTTACAGGGTGTCAAAAACATTCAGTACTTC. Residues: CASSLQGVKNIQYF.

This clonotype was counted a few times. The V gene is TRBV12-3 or TRBV12-4, the J gene TRBJ1-4, with TRBD1 matching 9 bases. The J segment lost 8 bases and the V segment lost 0 bases, leaving 4 bases of the junction unmatched. This CDR3 region has 15 residues. The CDR3 sequence: CASSLADRGEEKLFF. For the CDR3, the DNA is TGTGCCAGCAGTTTAGCGGACAGGGGAGAGGAAAAACTGTTTTTT.

A few counts support this clonotype. This chain joins TRBV12-3 or TRBV12-4 and TRBJ2-6; TRBD1 matches at 7 bases. V lost 5 bases, J lost 2 bases, and 0 bases stayed unmatched. The CDR3 has 14 amino acids. The CDR3 region is CASSGTAGANVLTF. The CDR3 DNA reads TGTGCCAGCAGTGGGACAGCTGGGGCCAACGTCCTGACTTTC.